This T cell receptor (beta chain) is from a study of blood T cell repertoires in COVID-19. Study as a whole: Collection of acute and convalescent COVID-19 samples took place in the United States, Italy and Spain. Nucleic acid was either cDNA or gDNA, and it came from T cells, B-cell-depleted T cells, or PBMCs.

This CDR3 contains 14 residues. The trim removed 6 bases at V and 7 bases at J, leaving 10 bases unmatched. Germline CDR1 and CDR2: LGHDT and YNNKEL (reference sequence). How the authors handled the data: The authors estimated nucleated cell counts from reference gene primer amplification. The data were produced by immunoSEQ multiplex PCR, yet TCRdb's version contains in-frame clones alone and is incomplete. The V and J calls and clone size come from that table; D and trimming were worked out from the DNA. Of approximately 200,000 clones listed, more than 75% were seen once; the top ten hold 4.4%. The sequence came from a man between 50 and 59 years old with acute or convalescent COVID-19. The chain is built from TRBV3-1 (or the pseudogene TRBV3-2) and TRBJ2-7; 9 bases map to TRBD1. Sequenced input: peripheral blood. The CDR3, as DNA: TGTGCCAGCAGTGCCGGGACAGGGCCGCGGGAGCAGTACTTC. Its protein is CASSAGTGPREQYF.